This note documents a single T cell receptor beta chain sequence. Here immunoSEQ multiplex PCR was the method, and the copy in TCRdb shows in-frame clones only, minus some. The sample includes about 210,000 clones, around 83% of them seen just once. This sample was taken from a study of blood T cell repertoires in COVID-19. The CDR3 totals 14 residues. J gave up 1 base and V 5 bases, and 4 bases lay outside the gene matches. From germline, CDR1 is SEHNR and CDR2 FQNEAQ (reference sequence). The V and J genes are TRBV7-9 and TRBJ1-2, with 7 bases matching TRBD1. The material sequenced was peripheral blood. The source of this sequence is a man aged 50-60 years with active or convalescent COVID-19. The CDR3 sequence is CASSPGQLNYGYTF. The CDR3 region has the DNA TGTGCCAGCAGCCCGGGACAGCTTAACTATGGCTACACCTTC.